This is a list of T cell receptor beta chains from one sample in a study of cytomegalovirus exposure and HLA in healthy donors. Repertoires were generated with immunoSEQ multiplex PCR, while TCRdb's copy carries only in-frame clones and drops some. The sample lists about 160,000 clones, 84% occurring once. Sample: PBMCs. The receptors stem from a man younger than 35 in good health and CMV-seronegative. CDR3s include the opening cysteine and the closing phenylalanine or tryptophan. A D gene is named only where the DNA matches it firmly. Clone size, where shown, is once, few, many, or a class for clones that have expanded.

TRBD1 | - | TRBJ2-1 | 17 | TRBV5-6 | TGTGCCAGCAGCCGGACTATGGGACAGGGGCTGCTGAATGAGCAGTTCTTC | CASSRTMGQGLLNEQFF
TRBD2 | - | TRBJ2-3 | 14 | TRBV5-4 | TGTGCCAGCAGCAAAGGGACTAGCCAAGATACGCAGTATTTT | CASSKGTSQDTQYF
- | - | TRBJ2-1 | 15 | TRBV11-2 | TGTGCCAGCAGCTTTGAGGGTAGCTCCTACAATGAGCAGTTCTTC | CASSFEGSSYNEQFF
TRBD2 | - | TRBJ2-3 | 16 | TRBV19 | TGTGCCAGTAGTATAGTTGCGGGGGGGAGGACAGATACGCAGTATTTT | CASSIVAGGRTDTQYF
- | - | TRBJ2-2 | 16 | TRBV18 | TGTGCCAGCTCGAATCGGGTCGTAGGCCTTACCGGGGAGCTGTTTTTT | CASSNRVVGLTGELFF
TRBD1 | once | TRBJ1-6 | 17 | TRBV28 | TGTGCCAGCAGCGGACAGGGACAGAGCTCCTATAATTCACCCCTCCACTTT | CASSGQGQSSYNSPLHF
- | - | TRBJ2-5 | 16 | TRBV5-1 | TGCGCCAGCAGCCCGAGACAGGGAGGACTCGCGGAGACCCAGTACTTC | CASSPRQGGLAETQYF
- | - | TRBJ1-5 | 15 | TRBV9 | TGTGCCAGCAGCGTAGGAGATTCCGCGTATCAGCCCCAGCATTTT | CASSVGDSAYQPQHF
- | - | TRBJ2-3 | 15 | TRBV7-3 | TGTGCCAGCAGCTTAATGAAACGGGTCACAGATACGCAGTATTTT | CASSLMKRVTDTQYF
TRBD2 | - | TRBJ2-1 | 14 | TRBV5-4 | TGTGCCAGCAGACGCGCGGGGGGGCGGGATGAGCAGTTCTTC | CASRRAGGRDEQFF